The entry below describes one T cell receptor beta chain. This entry is derived from a study of T cell changes during pregnancy in multiple sclerosis. The CDR3 covers 17 residues. After removal of 4 bases from V and 4 bases from J, the junction contained 15 bases not matched to a gene. The germline gives CDR1 SGHRS, CDR2 YFSETQ. Sequencing used immunoSEQ multiplex PCR; TCRdb keeps in-frame clones, though not all of them. The table lists approximately 70,000 clones, 92% of them singletons. The chain links TRBV5-1 to TRBJ2-7; 9 bases are a match to TRBD2. This TCR came from a female donor in good health, enrolled as a control in a pregnancy study. The specimen was peripheral blood, collected in the first trimester of pregnancy. This CDR3 is CASSRPREREELYEQYF. The CDR3 DNA reads TGCGCCAGCAGCCGGCCGCGGGAGCGGGAGGAATTGTACGAGCAGTACTTC.